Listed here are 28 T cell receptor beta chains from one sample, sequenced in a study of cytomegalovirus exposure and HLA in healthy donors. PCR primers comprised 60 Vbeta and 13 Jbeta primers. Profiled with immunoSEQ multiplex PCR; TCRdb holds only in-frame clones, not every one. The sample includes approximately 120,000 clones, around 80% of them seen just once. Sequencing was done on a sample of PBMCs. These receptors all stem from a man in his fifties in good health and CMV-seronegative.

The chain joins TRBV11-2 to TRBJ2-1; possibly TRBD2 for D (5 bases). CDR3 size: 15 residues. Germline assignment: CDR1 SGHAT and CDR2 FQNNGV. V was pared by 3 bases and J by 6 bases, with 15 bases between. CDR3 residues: CASSFEGYSGNEQFF. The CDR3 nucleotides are TGTGCCAGCAGCTTCGAGGGATACAGCGGCAATGAGCAGTTCTTC.

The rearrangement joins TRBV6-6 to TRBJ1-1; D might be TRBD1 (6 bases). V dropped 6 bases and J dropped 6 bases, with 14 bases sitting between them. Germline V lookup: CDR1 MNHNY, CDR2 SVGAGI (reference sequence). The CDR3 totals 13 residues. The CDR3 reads CASSPLAGAEAFF. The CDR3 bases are TGTGCCAGCAGCCCCCTGGCAGGGGCTGAAGCTTTCTTT.

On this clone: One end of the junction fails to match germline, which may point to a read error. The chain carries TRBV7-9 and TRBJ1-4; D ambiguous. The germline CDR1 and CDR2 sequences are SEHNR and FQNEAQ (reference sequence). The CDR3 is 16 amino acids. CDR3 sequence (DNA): TGTTCCAGCAGCTTAAGTGGAGGGCGCGCCGGTGAAAAACTGTTTTTT. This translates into CSSSLSGGRAGEKLFF.

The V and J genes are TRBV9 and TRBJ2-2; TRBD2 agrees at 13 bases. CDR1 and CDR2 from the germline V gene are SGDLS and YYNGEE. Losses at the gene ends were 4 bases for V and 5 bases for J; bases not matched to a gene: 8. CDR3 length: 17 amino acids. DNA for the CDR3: TGTGCCAGCAGCCCTCGACTAGCGGGGGGATCGACCGGGGAGCTGTTTTTT. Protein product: CASSPRLAGGSTGELFF.

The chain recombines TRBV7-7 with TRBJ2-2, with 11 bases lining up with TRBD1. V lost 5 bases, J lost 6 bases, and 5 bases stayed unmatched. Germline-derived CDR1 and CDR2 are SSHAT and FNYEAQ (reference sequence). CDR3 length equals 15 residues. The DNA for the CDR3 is TGTGCCAGCAGCGAGTGGACAGGGGGCCCCGGGGAGCTGTTTTTT. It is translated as CASSEWTGGPGELFF.

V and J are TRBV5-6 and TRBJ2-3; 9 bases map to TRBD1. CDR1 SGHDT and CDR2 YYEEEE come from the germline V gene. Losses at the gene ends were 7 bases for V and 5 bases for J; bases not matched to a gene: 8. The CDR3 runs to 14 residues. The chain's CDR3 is CASSGTGFRDTQYF. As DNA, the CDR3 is TGTGCCAGCTCCGGGACAGGGTTTAGAGATACGCAGTATTTT.

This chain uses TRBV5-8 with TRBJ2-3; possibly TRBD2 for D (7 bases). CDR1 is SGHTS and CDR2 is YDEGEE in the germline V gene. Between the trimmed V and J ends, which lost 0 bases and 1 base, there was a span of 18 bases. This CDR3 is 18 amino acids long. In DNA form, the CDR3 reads TGTGCCAGCAGCTTGGGTTGGATGGGGGGGGCCGGCACAGATACGCAGTATTTT. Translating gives CASSLGWMGGAGTDTQYF.

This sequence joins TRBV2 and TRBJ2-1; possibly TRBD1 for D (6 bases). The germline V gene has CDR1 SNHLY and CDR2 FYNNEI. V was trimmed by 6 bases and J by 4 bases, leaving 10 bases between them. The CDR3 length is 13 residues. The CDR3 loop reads CASSGQNYNEQFF. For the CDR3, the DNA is TGTGCCAGCAGCGGACAGAATTACAATGAGCAGTTCTTC. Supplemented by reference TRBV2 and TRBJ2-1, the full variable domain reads EPEVTQTPSHQVTQMGQEVILRCVPISNHLYFYWYRQILGQKVEFLVSFYNNEISEKSEIFDDQFSVERPDGSNFTLKIRSTKLEDSAMYFCASSGQNYNEQFFGPGTRLTVL.

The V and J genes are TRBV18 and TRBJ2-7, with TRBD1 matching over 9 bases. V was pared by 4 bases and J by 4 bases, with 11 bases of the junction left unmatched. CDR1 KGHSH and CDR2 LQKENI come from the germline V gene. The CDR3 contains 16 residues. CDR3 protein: CASSQAGTGPRYEQYV. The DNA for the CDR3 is TGTGCCAGCTCACAGGCCGGGACAGGGCCTCGTTACGAGCAGTACGTC.

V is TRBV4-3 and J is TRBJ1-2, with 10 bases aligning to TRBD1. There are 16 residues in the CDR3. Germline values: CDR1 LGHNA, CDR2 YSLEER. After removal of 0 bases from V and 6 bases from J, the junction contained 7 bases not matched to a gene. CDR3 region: CASSQEETGGGNGYTF. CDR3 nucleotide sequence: TGCGCCAGCAGCCAAGAAGAGACAGGGGGCGGAAATGGCTACACCTTC.

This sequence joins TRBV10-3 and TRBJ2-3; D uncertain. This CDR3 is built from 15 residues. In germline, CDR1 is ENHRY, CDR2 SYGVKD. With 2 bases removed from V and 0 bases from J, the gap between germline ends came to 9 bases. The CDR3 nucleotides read TGTGCCATCAGTGAGACAGATACGAGCACAGATACGCAGTATTTT. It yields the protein CAISETDTSTDTQYF.

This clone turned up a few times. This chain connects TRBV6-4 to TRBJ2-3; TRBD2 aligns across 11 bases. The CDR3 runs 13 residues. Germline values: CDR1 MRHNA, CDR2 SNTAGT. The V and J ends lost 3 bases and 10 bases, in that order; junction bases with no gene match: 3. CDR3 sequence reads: CASSELAGDPQYF. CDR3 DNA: TGTGCCAGCAGTGAACTAGCGGGGGACCCGCAGTATTTT.

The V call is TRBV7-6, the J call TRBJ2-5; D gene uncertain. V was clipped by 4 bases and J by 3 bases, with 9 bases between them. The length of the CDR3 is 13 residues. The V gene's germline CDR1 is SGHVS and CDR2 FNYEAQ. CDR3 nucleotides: TGTGCCAGCAGCTCCACAAGAAAAGAGACCCAGTACTTC. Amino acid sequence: CASSSTRKETQYF.

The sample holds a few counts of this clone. DNA of the CDR3: TGTGCCAGCAGCAGGGTCTCGGGACAGTCTACTGGAAACACCATATATTTT. It yields the protein CASSRVSGQSTGNTIYF. The chain recombines TRBV7-2 with TRBJ1-3, with 7 bases lining up with TRBD1. Germline trimming cut 5 bases from V and 2 bases from J; bases unmatched to any gene: 12. CDR1 and CDR2 from the germline V gene are SGHTA and FQGNSA. CDR3 length: 17 amino acids. Variable domain in full (rest from reference TRBV7-2 and TRBJ1-3): GAGVSQSPSNKVTEKGKDVELRCDPISGHTALYWYRQSLGQGLEFLIYFQGNSAPDKSGLPSDRFSAERTGGSVSTLTIQRTQQEDSAVYLCASSRVSGQSTGNTIYFGEGSWLTVV.

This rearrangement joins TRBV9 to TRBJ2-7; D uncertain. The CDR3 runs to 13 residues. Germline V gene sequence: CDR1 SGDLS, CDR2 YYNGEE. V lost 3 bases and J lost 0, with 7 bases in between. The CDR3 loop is CASSGATSYEQYF. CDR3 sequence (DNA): TGTGCCAGCAGCGGCGCCACCTCCTACGAGCAGTACTTC. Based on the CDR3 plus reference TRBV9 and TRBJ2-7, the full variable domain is DSGVTQTPKHLITATGQRVTLRCSPRSGDLSVYWYQQSLDQGLQFLIQYYNGEERAKGNILERFSAQQFPDLHSELNLSSLELGDSALYFCASSGATSYEQYFGPGTRLTVT.

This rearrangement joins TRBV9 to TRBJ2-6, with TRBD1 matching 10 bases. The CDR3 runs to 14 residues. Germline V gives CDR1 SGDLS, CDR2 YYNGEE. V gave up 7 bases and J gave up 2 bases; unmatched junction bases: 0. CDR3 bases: TGTGCCAGCGGGACAGGGGCTGGGGCCAACGTCCTGACTTTC. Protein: CASGTGAGANVLTF.

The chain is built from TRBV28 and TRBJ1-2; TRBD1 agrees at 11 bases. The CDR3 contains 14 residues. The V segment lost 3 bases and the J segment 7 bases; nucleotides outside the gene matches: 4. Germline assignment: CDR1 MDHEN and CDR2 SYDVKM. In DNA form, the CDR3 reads TGTGCCAGCAGTTTTGTTGGGACAGGGGGTGGCTACACCTTC. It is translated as CASSFVGTGGGYTF.

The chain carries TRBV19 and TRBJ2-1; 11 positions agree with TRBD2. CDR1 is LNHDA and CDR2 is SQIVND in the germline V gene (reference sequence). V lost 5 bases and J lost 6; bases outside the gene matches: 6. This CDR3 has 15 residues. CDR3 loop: CASSSSSGGSNEQFF. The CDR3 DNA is TGTGCCAGTAGTTCTTCTAGCGGGGGGTCCAATGAGCAGTTCTTC.

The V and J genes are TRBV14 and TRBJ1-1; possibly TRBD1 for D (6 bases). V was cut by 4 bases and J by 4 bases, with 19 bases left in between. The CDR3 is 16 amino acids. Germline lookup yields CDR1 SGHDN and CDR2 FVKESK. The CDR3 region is CASSPKQGLRVTEAFF. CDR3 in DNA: TGTGCCAGCAGCCCCAAACAGGGCCTCCGCGTCACTGAAGCTTTCTTT.

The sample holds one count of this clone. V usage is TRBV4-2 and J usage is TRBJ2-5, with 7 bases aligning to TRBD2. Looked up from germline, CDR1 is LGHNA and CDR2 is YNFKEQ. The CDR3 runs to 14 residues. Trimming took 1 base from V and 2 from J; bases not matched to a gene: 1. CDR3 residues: CASSQAGGQETQYF. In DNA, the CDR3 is TGTGCCAGCAGCCAAGCGGGGGGTCAAGAGACCCAGTACTTC.

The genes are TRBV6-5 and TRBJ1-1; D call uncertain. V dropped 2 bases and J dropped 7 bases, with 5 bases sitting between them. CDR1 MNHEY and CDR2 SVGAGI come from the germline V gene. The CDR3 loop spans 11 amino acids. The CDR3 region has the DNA TGTGCCAGCAGTTACCGAGGTGAAGCTTTCTTT. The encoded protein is CASSYRGEAFF.

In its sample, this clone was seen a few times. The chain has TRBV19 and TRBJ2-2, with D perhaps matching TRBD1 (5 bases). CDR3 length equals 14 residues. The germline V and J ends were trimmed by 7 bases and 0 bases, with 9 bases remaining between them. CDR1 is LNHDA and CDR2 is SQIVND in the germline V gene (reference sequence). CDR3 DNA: TGTGCCAGTATTAAAGGGGCGAACACCGGGGAGCTGTTTTTT. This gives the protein CASIKGANTGELFF.

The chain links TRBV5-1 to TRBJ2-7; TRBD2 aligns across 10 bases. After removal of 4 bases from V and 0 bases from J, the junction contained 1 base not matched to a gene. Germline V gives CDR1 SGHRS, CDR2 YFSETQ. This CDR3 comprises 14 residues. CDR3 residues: CASSASGGSYEQYV. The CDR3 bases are TGCGCCAGCAGCGCTAGCGGGGGCTCCTACGAGCAGTACGTC.

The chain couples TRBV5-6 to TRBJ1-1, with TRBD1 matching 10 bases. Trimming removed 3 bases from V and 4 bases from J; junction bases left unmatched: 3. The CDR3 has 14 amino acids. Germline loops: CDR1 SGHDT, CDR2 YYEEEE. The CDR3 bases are TGTGCCAGCAGCTCGGGACAGGGGTTCACTGAAGCTTTCTTT. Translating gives CASSSGQGFTEAFF.

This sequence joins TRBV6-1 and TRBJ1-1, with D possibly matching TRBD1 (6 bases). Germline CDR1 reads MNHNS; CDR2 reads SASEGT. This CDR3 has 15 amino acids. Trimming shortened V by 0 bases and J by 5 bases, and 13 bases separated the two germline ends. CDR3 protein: CASSEAAGDGTEAFF. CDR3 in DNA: TGTGCCAGCAGTGAAGCTGCAGGGGATGGGACTGAAGCTTTCTTT.

CDR3 loop: CASSSLPVNPAGGRTDTQYF. In nucleotides, the CDR3 is TGTGCCAGCAGTTCACTCCCGGTTAACCCGGCGGGGGGCCGTACAGATACGCAGTATTTT. V is TRBV28 and J is TRBJ2-3, with TRBD2 matching over 8 bases. The CDR3 totals 20 residues. Trimming cost V 4 bases and J 3 bases; bases outside gene matches: 21. Germline CDR1 reads MDHEN; CDR2 reads SYDVKM.

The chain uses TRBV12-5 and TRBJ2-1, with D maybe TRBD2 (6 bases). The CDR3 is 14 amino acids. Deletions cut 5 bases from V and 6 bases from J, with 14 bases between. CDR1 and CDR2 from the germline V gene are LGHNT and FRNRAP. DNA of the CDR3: TGTGCTAGTGGTCTCCTACGGAGGGCCAATGAGCAGTTCTTC. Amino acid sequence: CASGLLRRANEQFF.

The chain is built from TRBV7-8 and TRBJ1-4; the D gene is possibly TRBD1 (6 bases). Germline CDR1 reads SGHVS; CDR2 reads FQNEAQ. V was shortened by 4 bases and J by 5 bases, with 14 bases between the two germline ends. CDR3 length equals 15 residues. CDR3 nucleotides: TGTGCCAGCAGCTCCGCGAGGGGGGGGAATGAAAAACTGTTTTTT. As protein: CASSSARGGNEKLFF. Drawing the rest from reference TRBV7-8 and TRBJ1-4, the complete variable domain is GAGVSQSPRYKVAKRGQDVALRCDPISGHVSLFWYQQALGQGPEFLTYFQNEAQLDKSGLPSDRFFAERPEGSVSTLKIQRTQQEDSAVYLCASSSARGGNEKLFFGSGTQLSVL.